This entry is about one TCR beta chain. Its antigen is not known. This entry comes from a study of shared clonotypes between healthy human individuals. Study outcomes and limitations: Against clonotypes common to all four donors, non-shared ones had lower generation probabilities.

This CDR3 spans 14 amino acids. CDR1 is SGHDT and CDR2 is YYEEEE in the germline V gene. V dropped 2 bases and J dropped 6 bases, with 12 bases sitting between them. It was approximately 0.2 ug DNA, approximately 28,000 T cell genomes, that sorted-subset replicate PCRs used. Clones were read by immunoSEQ multiplex PCR, and TCRdb kept only the in-frame ones, dropping some. The data contain 700,000 or so clones, about three quarters of them singletons. Both subsets, CD45RA+ naive and CD45RA-negative memory, were split from the CD4+ cells. The rearrangement links TRBV5-6 to TRBJ2-1; perhaps TRBD1 as D (6 bases). This clonotype originated in a woman aged 25 to 39 in good health. The source material was memory CD4+ T cells sorted from blood. As to subset: CD45RA-negative fraction. The CDR3 coding sequence is TGTGCCAGCAGCTTCCGGGGACAAGGCAATGAGCAGTTCTTC. Amino acids: CASSFRGQGNEQFF.